The 5 T cell receptor beta chains presented below share a single source sample, sequenced in a study of CD8+ T cells in alopecia areata. The authors extracted RNA and reverse transcribed it into cDNA as the sequencing template. Some clones are missing from TCRdb's copy, which holds only in-frame ones; the method was immunoSEQ multiplex PCR. The table has approximately 180,000 clones, approximately 55% seen once. As for treatment: oral pan-JAK inhibitor, 5-10 mg twice daily. Sequenced material: CD8+ T cells sorted from blood, taken at week 24, from a patient treated with tofacitinib. The receptor source for this set is a human donor with alopecia areata.

This clone was observed a handful of times. The J gene is TRBJ2-5, the V gene TRBV27; 7 bases are a match to TRBD2. Germline assignment: CDR1 MNHEY and CDR2 SMNVEV (reference sequence). Trimming at V came to 8 bases and at J to 0 bases, leaving 3 bases not matched to a gene. The CDR3 is 13 residues long. In DNA form, the CDR3 reads TGTGCCAGCGGGACTACGTACCAAGAGACCCAGTACTTC. This encodes CASGTTYQETQYF.

This clone was recorded a few times. The J gene is TRBJ1-5, the V gene TRBV7-9; D unresolved. Trimming pared 4 bases from V and 3 bases from J, leaving 4 bases between. Germline assignment: CDR1 SEHNR and CDR2 FQNEAQ (reference sequence). This CDR3 spans 12 amino acids. CDR3 sequence (DNA): TGTGCCAGCAGCTCCCCCAATCAGCCCCAGCATTTT. Protein: CASSSPNQPQHF.

The gene calls are TRBV27 and TRBJ2-1; 7 bases are a match to TRBD1. The ends lost 3 bases at V and 7 bases at J; junction bases unmatched: 3. The CDR3 length is 13 residues. CDR1 MNHEY and CDR2 SMNVEV come from the germline V gene (reference sequence). CDR3 coding DNA: TGTGCCAGCAGTTTGGGCAGGGGGAATGAGCAGTTCTTC. Amino acid sequence: CASSLGRGNEQFF.

V is TRBV9 and J is TRBJ2-7; 10 bases fit TRBD2. Per the germline V gene, CDR1 is SGDLS and CDR2 is YYNGEE. The CDR3 is made up of 15 amino acids. With V trimmed by 4 bases and J by 1 base, 5 bases remained unmatched. CDR3 bases: TGTGCCAGCAGCCCTAGCGGGGGCCGGTCCTACGAGCAGTACTTC. Protein product: CASSPSGGRSYEQYF.

V usage is TRBV27 and J usage is TRBJ1-5, with TRBD1 identical over 7 bases. V shed 5 bases and J 5 bases; nucleotides not matched to a gene: 15. The V gene's germline CDR1 is MNHEY and CDR2 SMNVEV (reference sequence). The CDR3 contains 17 residues. The CDR3: CASSNSYFRQGDQPQHF. CDR3 sequence (DNA): TGTGCCAGCAGTAACAGTTACTTTAGACAGGGAGATCAGCCCCAGCATTTT.